This T cell receptor beta chain appears in the sequencing data of a study of beta chain features in type 1 diabetes. Study-level background: Examination covered around 98 million sorted cells spanning all samples. Findings and caveats of the study: Researchers report that Type 1 diabetes patients had moderately but significantly shorter TCRB CDR3s across all four CD4+ subsets.

This CDR3 has 14 residues. Trimming removed 2 bases from V and 10 bases from J; junction bases left unmatched: 9. Germline CDR1 GTSNPN, CDR2 SVGIG (reference sequence). The sample holds many counts of this clone. Antigen specificity is unknown. Expressed TCRB transcripts were sequenced, since all the RNA that had been isolated was reverse transcribed. TCRdb keeps only in-frame clones here, not all; method: immunoSEQ multiplex PCR. The sample consists of 250,000 or so clones, around a quarter of them appearing once. This TCR was sampled from a man aged 25-45 years in good health. The V gene is TRBV30, the J gene TRBJ2-1; 9 nucleotides align to TRBD2. The sample was central memory CD4+ T cells from blood. CDR3: CAWSWLAGRKEQFF. The CDR3 region has the DNA TGTGCCTGGAGTTGGCTAGCGGGAAGGAAAGAGCAGTTCTTC.